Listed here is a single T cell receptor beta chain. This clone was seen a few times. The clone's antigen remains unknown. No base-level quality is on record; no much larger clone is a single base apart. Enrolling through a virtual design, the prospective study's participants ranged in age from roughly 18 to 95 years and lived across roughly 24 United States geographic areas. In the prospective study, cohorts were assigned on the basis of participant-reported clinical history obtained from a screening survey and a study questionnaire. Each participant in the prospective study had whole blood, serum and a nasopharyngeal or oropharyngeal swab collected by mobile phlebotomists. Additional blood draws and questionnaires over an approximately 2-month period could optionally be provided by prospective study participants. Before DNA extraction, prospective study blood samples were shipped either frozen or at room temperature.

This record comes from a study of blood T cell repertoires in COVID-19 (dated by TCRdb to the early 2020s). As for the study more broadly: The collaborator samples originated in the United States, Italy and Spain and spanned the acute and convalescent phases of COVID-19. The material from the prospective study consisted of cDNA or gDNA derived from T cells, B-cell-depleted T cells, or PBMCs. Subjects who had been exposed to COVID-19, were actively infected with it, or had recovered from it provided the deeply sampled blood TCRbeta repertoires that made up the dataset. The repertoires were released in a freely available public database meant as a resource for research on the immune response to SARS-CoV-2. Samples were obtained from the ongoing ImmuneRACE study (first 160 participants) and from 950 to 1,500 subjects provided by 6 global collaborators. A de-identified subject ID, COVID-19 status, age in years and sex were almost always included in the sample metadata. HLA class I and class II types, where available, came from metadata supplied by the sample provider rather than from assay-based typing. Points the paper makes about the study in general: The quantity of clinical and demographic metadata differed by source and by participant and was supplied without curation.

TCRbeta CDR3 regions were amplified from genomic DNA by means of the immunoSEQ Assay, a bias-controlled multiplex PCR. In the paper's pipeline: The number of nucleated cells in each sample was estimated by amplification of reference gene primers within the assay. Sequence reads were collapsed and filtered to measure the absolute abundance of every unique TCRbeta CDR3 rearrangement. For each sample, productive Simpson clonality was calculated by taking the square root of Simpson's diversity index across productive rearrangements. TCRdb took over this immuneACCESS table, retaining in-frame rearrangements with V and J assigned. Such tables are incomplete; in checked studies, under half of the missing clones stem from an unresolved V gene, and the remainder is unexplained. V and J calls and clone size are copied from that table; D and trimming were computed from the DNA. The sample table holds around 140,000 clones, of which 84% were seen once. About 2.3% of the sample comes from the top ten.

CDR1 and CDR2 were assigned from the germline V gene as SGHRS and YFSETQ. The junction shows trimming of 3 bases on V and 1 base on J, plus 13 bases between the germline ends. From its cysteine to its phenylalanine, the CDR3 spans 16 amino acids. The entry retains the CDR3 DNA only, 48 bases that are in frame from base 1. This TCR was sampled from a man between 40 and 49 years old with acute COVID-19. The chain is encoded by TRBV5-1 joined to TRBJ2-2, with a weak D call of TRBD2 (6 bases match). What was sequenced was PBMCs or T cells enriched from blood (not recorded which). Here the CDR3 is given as CASSSEGGLNTGELFF. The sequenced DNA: TGCGCCAGCAGCTCGGAGGGCGGTCTGAACACCGGGGAGCTGTTTTTT.